These T cell receptor beta chains were read from a single sample in a study of shared clonotypes between healthy human individuals. Repertoires were generated with immunoSEQ multiplex PCR, while TCRdb's copy carries only in-frame clones and drops some. Of a few million clones in the sample, around 94% were seen once. Input material: naive CD4+ T cells sorted from blood. The receptors were sampled from a man aged 18 to 29 in good health. The CDR3 runs from the conserved cysteine through the conserved F or W. A D gene is named only where the DNA matches it firmly. Only part of the rows carry a size: once, few, many, or a class if the clone is expanded.

J: TRBJ1-3; D: .; size: .; V: TRBV5-1; DNA: TGCGCCAGCAGCTTAGCGGAATCTGGAAACACCATATATTTT; CDR3: CASSLAESGNTIYF
J: TRBJ2-3; D: .; size: .; V: TRBV7-9; DNA: TGTGCCAGCAGCTTAGGTCTCCCTGGACCAGCAGATACGCAGTATTTT; CDR3: CASSLGLPGPADTQYF
J: TRBJ1-6; D: .; size: .; V: TRBV28; DNA: TGTGCCAGCAGTTTGGGAACTGCCGATTCACCCCTCCACTTT; CDR3: CASSLGTADSPLHF
J: TRBJ2-5; D: .; size: few; V: TRBV30; DNA: TGTGCCTGGATCGGCCCGGTAGGGGCCCAGTACTTC; CDR3: CAWIGPVGAQYF
J: TRBJ1-5; D: .; size: .; V: TRBV14; DNA: TGTGCCAGCAGCCAAGGGTATCAGCCCCAGCATTTT; CDR3: CASSQGYQPQHF
J: TRBJ1-4; D: .; size: .; V: TRBV18; DNA: TGTGCCAGCTCATTTCGGTTGAATGAAAAACTGTTTTTT; CDR3: CASSFRLNEKLFF
J: TRBJ2-7; D: TRBD1; size: .; V: TRBV19; DNA: TGTGCCAGTAGTACCGGGGGGACAGGGAGAGGGCACGAGCAGTACTTC; CDR3: CASSTGGTGRGHEQYF
J: TRBJ1-1; D: .; size: .; V: TRBV6-5; DNA: TGTGCCAGCAACACTTTATTCGGTGGAGAGAAAGCTTTCTTT; CDR3: CASNTLFGGEKAFF
J: TRBJ2-5; D: TRBD2; size: .; V: TRBV5-4; DNA: TGTGCCAGCAGCGCTAGCGGGATGACCCAAGAGACCCAGTACTTC; CDR3: CASSASGMTQETQYF
J: TRBJ2-3; D: TRBD1; size: .; V: TRBV6-1; DNA: TGTGCCAGCCCGGGACAGGGGAGCACAGATACGCAGTATTTT; CDR3: CASPGQGSTDTQYF
J: TRBJ1-1; D: TRBD1; size: .; V: TRBV12-5; DNA: TGTGCTAGTGGTTTGGTACTCGGACAGGGGTTTAACACTGAAGCTTTCTTT; CDR3: CASGLVLGQGFNTEAFF
J: TRBJ2-5; D: .; size: .; V: TRBV7-2; DNA: TGTGCCAGCAGCTTAGGAGGGTCTCAAGAGACCCAGTACTTC; CDR3: CASSLGGSQETQYF
J: TRBJ2-7; D: TRBD1; size: once; V: TRBV18; DNA: TGTGCCAGCTCACCCCCGGGACAGGTGGCGCGAGAGCAGTACTTC; CDR3: CASSPPGQVAREQYF
J: TRBJ1-2; D: TRBD1; size: few; V: TRBV29-1; DNA: TGCAGCGGCCAGGGGGCGATGGGCTACACCTTC; CDR3: CSGQGAMGYTF
J: TRBJ1-5; D: .; size: .; V: TRBV4-1; DNA: TGCGCCAGCAGCCAAGATGCCCAGGGGAAGAGGCATTTT; CDR3: CASSQDAQGKRHF
J: TRBJ1-2; D: TRBD1; size: .; V: TRBV4-3; DNA: TGCGCCAGCAGCCAAAATCACAGGGGGCTTCCCCTCTATGGCTACACCTTC; CDR3: CASSQNHRGLPLYGYTF
J: TRBJ2-7; D: .; size: .; V: TRBV7-8; DNA: TGTGCCACGGGCTACTCCTACGAGCAGTACTTC; CDR3: CATGYSYEQYF
J: TRBJ2-1; D: .; size: .; V: TRBV7-9; DNA: TGTGCCAGCAGCTTAGACGGAGTATTCTGGTTGTCCTACAATGAGCAGTTCTTC; CDR3: CASSLDGVFWLSYNEQFF
J: TRBJ2-7; D: TRBD1; size: .; V: TRBV6-5; DNA: TGTGCCAGCAGTTACTCCGACAGGGGGACGGCCTACGAGCAGTACTTC; CDR3: CASSYSDRGTAYEQYF
J: TRBJ1-5; D: TRBD1; size: .; V: TRBV7-9; DNA: TGTGCCAGCAGCTTAGGACAGGGCGGCCAGCCCCAGCATTTT; CDR3: CASSLGQGGQPQHF
J: TRBJ2-2; D: .; size: .; V: TRBV6-5; DNA: TGTGCCAGCAGTTACTCGGGGGGCCGGAACACCGGGGAGCTGTTTTTT; CDR3: CASSYSGGRNTGELFF
J: TRBJ1-1; D: .; size: once; V: TRBV10-1; DNA: TGCGCCAGCAGTGAGAGGCAGATTGGGAATACTGAAGCTTTCTTT; CDR3: CASSERQIGNTEAFF
J: TRBJ2-6; D: .; size: .; V: TRBV5-1; DNA: TGCGCCAGCAGCCTACCGCTGGGGGCAGGGGCTTATGGGGCCAACGTCCTGACTTTC; CDR3: CASSLPLGAGAYGANVLTF
J: TRBJ1-2; D: TRBD1; size: .; V: TRBV6-5; DNA: TGTGCCAGCACACGACAGGGGGATGGCTACACCTTC; CDR3: CASTRQGDGYTF
J: TRBJ1-1; D: .; size: .; V: TRBV9; DNA: TGTGCCAGCAGCGTAGGTCCGAACACTGAAGCTTTCTTT; CDR3: CASSVGPNTEAFF
J: TRBJ2-2; D: .; size: few; V: TRBV11-2; DNA: TGTGCCAGCAGCTTAGCCGGGGAGCTGTTTTTT; CDR3: CASSLAGELFF
J: TRBJ2-7; D: TRBD2; size: .; V: TRBV6-5; DNA: TGTGCCAGCAGTGCCGGGGGACTAGCGGGTGAAGAGCAGTACTTC; CDR3: CASSAGGLAGEEQYF
J: TRBJ1-5; D: .; size: .; V: TRBV7-2; DNA: TGTGCCAGCAGCTTAGAGGGGGTAGGGGTAAGTCAGCCCCAGCATTTT; CDR3: CASSLEGVGVSQPQHF
J: TRBJ2-7; D: TRBD2; size: .; V: TRBV7-2; DNA: TGTGCCAGCAGCTTAGCAACTAGCGGGAAGTTATACGAGCAGTACTTC; CDR3: CASSLATSGKLYEQYF
J: TRBJ1-2; D: TRBD1; size: .; V: TRBV6-1; DNA: TGTGCCAGCAGTGGTGACAGGGGATTCTCTGGCTACACCTTC; CDR3: CASSGDRGFSGYTF
J: TRBJ2-3; D: TRBD1; size: .; V: TRBV6-6; DNA: TGTGCCAGCAGTTACTCCTCAGGGGGTATCACAGATACGCAGTATTTT; CDR3: CASSYSSGGITDTQYF
J: TRBJ1-2; D: .; size: .; V: TRBV25-1; DNA: TGTGCCAGCAGTGAGGCGGGGGCGCCTTGGGGTGGCTACACCTTC; CDR3: CASSEAGAPWGGYTF
J: TRBJ1-3; D: .; size: .; V: TRBV29-1; DNA: TGCAGCGTCGTCCGGGACCCTGGAAACACCATATATTTT; CDR3: CSVVRDPGNTIYF
J: TRBJ2-3; D: .; size: .; V: TRBV7-9; DNA: TGTGCCAGCAGCAGCGTCAGCCCAGATACGCAGTATTTT; CDR3: CASSSVSPDTQYF
J: TRBJ2-3; D: .; size: .; V: TRBV21-1; DNA: TGTGCCAGCAGCAAAAAAGGGGGGCAGTGGGACTGCACAGATACGCAGTATTTT; CDR3: CASSKKGGQWDCTDTQYF
J: TRBJ2-3; D: .; size: once; V: TRBV28; DNA: TGTGCCAGCAGCCCCGTTGGGCAGTACACAGATACGCAGTATTTT; CDR3: CASSPVGQYTDTQYF
J: TRBJ2-7; D: .; size: .; V: TRBV7-2; DNA: TGTGCCAGCAGCCCTCGGGGGCAGGGAAGCGAGCAGTACTTC; CDR3: CASSPRGQGSEQYF
J: TRBJ2-4; D: .; size: .; V: TRBV6-6; DNA: TGTGCCAGCAGTTCCATAGCCAAAAACATTCAGTACTTC; CDR3: CASSSIAKNIQYF